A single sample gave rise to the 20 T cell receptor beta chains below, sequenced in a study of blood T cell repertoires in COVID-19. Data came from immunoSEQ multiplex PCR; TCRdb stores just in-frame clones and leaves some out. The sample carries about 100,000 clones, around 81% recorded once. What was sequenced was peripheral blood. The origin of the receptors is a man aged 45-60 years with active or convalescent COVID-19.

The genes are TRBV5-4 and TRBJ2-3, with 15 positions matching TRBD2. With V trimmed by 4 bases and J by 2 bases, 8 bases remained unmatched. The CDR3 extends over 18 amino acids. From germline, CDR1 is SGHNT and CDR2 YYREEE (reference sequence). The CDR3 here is CASSVTGTSGRPTDTQYF. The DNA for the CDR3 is TGTGCCAGCAGCGTGACCGGGACTAGCGGGAGGCCCACAGATACGCAGTATTTT.

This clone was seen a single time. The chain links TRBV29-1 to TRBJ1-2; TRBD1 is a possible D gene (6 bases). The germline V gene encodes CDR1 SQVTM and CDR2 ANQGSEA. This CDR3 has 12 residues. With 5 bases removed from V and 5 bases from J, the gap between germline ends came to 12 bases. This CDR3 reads CSVLGQGYGYTF. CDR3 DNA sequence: TGCAGCGTTCTGGGACAAGGATATGGCTACACCTTC.

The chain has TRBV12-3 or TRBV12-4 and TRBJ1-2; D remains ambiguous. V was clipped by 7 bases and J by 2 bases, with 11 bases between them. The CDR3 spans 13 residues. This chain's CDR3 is CASTLDGNYGYTF. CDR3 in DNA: TGTGCCAGCACCCTTGACGGGAACTATGGCTACACCTTC.

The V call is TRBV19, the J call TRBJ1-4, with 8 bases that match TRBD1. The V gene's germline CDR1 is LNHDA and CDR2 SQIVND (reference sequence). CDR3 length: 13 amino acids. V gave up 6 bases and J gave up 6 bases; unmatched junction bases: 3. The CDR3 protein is CASSPGGDEKLFF. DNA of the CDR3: TGTGCCAGTAGCCCAGGGGGCGATGAAAAACTGTTTTTT.

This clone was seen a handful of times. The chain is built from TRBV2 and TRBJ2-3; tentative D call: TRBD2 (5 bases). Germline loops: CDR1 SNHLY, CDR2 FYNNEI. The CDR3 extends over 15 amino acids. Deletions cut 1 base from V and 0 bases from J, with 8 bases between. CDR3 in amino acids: CASSEGGGSTDTQYF. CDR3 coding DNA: TGTGCCAGCAGTGAAGGCGGAGGAAGCACAGATACGCAGTATTTT.

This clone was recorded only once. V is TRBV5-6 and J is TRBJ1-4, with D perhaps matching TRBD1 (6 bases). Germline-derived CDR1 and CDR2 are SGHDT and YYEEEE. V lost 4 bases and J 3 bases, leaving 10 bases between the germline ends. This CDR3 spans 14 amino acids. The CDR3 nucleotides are TGTGCCAGCAGCAAAGGACAGCCTAATGAAAAACTGTTTTTT. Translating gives CASSKGQPNEKLFF.

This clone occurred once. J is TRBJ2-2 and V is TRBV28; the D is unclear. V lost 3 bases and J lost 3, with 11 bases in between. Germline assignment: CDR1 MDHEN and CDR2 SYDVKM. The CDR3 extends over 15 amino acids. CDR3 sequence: CASSFSAGYTGELFF. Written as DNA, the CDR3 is TGTGCCAGCAGTTTCTCGGCAGGCTACACCGGGGAGCTGTTTTTT.

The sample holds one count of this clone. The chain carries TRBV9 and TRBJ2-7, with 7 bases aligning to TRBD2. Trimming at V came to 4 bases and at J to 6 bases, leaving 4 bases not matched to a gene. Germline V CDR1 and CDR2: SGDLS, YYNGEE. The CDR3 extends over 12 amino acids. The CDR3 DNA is TGTGCCAGCAGCCCCGGGACTACCGAGCAGTACTTC. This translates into CASSPGTTEQYF. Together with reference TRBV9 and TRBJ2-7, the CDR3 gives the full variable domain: DSGVTQTPKHLITATGQRVTLRCSPRSGDLSVYWYQQSLDQGLQFLIQYYNGEERAKGNILERFSAQQFPDLHSELNLSSLELGDSALYFCASSPGTTEQYFGPGTRLTVT.

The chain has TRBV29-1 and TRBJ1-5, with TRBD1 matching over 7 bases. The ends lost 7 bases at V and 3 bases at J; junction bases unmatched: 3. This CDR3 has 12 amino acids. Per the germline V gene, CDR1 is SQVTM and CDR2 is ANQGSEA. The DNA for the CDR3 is TGCAGCGCGGGACAGCCCAATCAGCCCCAGCATTTT. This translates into CSAGQPNQPQHF. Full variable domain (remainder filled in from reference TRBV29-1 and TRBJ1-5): SAVISQKPSRDICQRGTSLTIQCQVDSQVTMMFWYRQQPGQSLTLIATANQGSEATYESGFVIDKFPISRPNLTFSTLTVSNMSPEDSSIYLCSAGQPNQPQHFGDGTRLSIL.

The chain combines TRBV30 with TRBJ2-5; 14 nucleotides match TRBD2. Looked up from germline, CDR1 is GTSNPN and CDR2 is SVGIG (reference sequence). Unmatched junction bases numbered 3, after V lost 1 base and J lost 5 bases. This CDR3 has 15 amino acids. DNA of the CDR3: TGTGCCTGGAGTGGACTAGCGGGAGGGGAGGAGACCCAGTACTTC. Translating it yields CAWSGLAGGEETQYF. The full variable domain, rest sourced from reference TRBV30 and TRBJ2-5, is SQTIHQWPATLVQPVGSPLSLECTVEGTSNPNLYWYRQAAGRGLQLLFYSVGIGQISSEVPQNLSASRPQDRQFILSSKKLLLSDSGFYLCAWSGLAGGEETQYFGPGTRLLVL.

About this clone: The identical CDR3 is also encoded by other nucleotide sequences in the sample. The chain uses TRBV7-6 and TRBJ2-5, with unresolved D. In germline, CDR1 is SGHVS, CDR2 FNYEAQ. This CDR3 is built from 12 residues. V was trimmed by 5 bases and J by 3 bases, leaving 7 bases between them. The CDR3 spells CASSTREETQYF. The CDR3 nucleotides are TGTGCCAGCAGCACTCGTGAAGAGACCCAGTACTTC.

CDR3 sequence: CASSYGTGTEAFF. In DNA, the CDR3 is TGTGCCAGCAGTTACGGGACAGGCACTGAAGCTTTCTTT. This chain uses TRBV6-5 with TRBJ1-1, with 8 bases matching TRBD1. This CDR3 region has 13 residues. Germline values: CDR1 MNHEY, CDR2 SVGAGI. Trimming took 2 bases from V and 4 from J; bases not matched to a gene: 0.

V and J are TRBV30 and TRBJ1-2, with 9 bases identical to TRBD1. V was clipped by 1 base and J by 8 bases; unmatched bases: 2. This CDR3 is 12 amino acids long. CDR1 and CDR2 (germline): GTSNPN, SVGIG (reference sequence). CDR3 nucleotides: TGTGCCTGGAGTGGGACAGGGGCCGGCTACACCTTC. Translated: CAWSGTGAGYTF.

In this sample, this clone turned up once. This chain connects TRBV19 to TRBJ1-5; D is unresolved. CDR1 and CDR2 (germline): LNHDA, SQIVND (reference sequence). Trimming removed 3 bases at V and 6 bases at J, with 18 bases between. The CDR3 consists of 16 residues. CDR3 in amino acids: CASSIVLGSSGQPQHF. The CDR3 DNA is TGTGCCAGTAGTATTGTGCTTGGCAGCTCAGGTCAGCCCCAGCATTTT.

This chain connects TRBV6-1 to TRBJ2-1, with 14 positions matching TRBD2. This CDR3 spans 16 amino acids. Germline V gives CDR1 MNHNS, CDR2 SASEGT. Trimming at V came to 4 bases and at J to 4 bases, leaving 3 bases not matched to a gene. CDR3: CASSVGTSGSYNEQFF. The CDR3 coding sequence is TGTGCCAGCAGTGTAGGGACTAGCGGGAGTTACAATGAGCAGTTCTTC.

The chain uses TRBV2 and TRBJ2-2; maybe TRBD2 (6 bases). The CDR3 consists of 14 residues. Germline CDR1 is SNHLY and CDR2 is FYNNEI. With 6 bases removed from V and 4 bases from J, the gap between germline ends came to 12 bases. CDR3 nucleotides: TGTGCCAGCAGACCGGGACTTACCACCGGGGAGCTGTTTTTT. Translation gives CASRPGLTTGELFF.

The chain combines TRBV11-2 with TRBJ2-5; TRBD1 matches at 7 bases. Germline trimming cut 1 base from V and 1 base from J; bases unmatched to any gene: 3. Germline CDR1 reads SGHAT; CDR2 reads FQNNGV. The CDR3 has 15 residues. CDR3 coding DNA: TGTGCCAGCAGCTTAGGTGGACAGGCCCAAGAGACCCAGTACTTC. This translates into CASSLGGQAQETQYF.

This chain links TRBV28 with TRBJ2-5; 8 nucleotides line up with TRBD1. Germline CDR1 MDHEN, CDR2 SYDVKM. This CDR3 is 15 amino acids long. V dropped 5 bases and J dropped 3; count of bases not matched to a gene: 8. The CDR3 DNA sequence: TGTGCCAGCAGTCCGCCGGGACAGGCCAAAGAGACCCAGTACTTC. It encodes CASSPPGQAKETQYF.

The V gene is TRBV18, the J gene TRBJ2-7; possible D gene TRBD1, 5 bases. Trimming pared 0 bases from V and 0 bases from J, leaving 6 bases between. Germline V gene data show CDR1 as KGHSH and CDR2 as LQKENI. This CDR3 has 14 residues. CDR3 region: CASSPPTASYEQYF. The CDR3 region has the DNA TGTGCCAGCTCACCACCGACAGCCTCCTACGAGCAGTACTTC.

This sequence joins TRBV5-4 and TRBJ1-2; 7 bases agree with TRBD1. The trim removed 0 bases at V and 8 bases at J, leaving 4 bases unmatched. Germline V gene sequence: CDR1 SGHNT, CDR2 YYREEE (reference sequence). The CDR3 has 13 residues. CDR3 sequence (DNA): TGTGCCAGCAGCTTGGCGGGACAGTGGGGCTACACCTTC. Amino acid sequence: CASSLAGQWGYTF.